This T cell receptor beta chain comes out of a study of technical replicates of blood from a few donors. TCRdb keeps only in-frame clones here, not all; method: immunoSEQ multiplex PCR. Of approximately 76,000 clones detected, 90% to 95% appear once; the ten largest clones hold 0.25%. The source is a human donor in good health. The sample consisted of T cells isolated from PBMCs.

CDR3 amino acids: CAINGGPSYNEQFF. DNA for the CDR3: TGTGCCATCAACGGGGGGCCATCTTACAATGAGCAGTTCTTC. The V and J genes are TRBV10-3 and TRBJ2-1, with D possibly being TRBD2 (7 bases). Germline V gene sequence: CDR1 ENHRY, CDR2 SYGVKD. V was pared by 7 bases and J by 4 bases, with 14 bases between. The CDR3 contains 14 residues.